This T cell receptor beta chain came from a study of blood T cell repertoires in COVID-19. Whole-study context: Donors in the United States, Italy and Spain gave samples during acute or convalescent COVID-19. T cells, B-cell-depleted T cells, or PBMCs provided the cDNA or gDNA that served as material.

Germline V gene sequence: CDR1 MNHEY, CDR2 SVGAGI. Trimming at V came to 6 bases and at J to 4 bases, leaving 5 bases not matched to a gene. The CDR3 is 13 residues long. Profiled with immunoSEQ multiplex PCR; TCRdb holds only in-frame clones, not every one. The sample includes 250,000 to 350,000 clones, more than 70% seen only once; the top ten take approximately 5.3%. Individuals drawn from some 25 US areas were about 18 to 95 years old. Recovery meant two consecutive negative NP/OP PCR tests, professional clearance, or resolved symptoms. The J gene is TRBJ1-2, the V gene TRBV6-5; 7 bases fit TRBD1. Sequenced input: PBMCs or T cells enriched from blood (not recorded which). This clonotype was sampled from a woman aged 30 to 39 who had recovered from COVID-19. CDR3 in DNA: TGTGCCAGCAGCCGACAGGGTCTCTATGGCTACACCTTC. It is translated as CASSRQGLYGYTF.